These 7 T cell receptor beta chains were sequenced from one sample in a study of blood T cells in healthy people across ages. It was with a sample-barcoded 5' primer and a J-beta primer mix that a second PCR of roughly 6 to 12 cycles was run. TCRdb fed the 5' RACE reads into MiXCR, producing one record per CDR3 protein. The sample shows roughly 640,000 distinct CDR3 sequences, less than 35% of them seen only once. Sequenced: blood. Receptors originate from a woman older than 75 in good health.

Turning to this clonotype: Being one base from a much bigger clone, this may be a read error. The CDR3 loop is CASSQRVGQGSEAQYF. CDR3 sequence (DNA): TGTGCCAGCAGCCAGAGAGTTGGACAGGGATCAGAGGCCCAGTACTTC. This rearrangement joins TRBV3-1 to TRBJ2-7, with 8 bases matching TRBD1. Germline values: CDR1 LGHDT, CDR2 YNNKEL (reference sequence). The CDR3 loop spans 16 amino acids. V dropped 3 bases and J dropped 10; count of bases not matched to a gene: 17.

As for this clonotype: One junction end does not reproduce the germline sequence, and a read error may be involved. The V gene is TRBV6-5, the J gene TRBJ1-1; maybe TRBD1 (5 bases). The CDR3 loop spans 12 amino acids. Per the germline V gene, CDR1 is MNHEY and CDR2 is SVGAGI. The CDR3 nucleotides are TGTGCTAGCAGTCCGGGGGACTCTGAAGCTTTCTTT. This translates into CASSPGDSEAFF.

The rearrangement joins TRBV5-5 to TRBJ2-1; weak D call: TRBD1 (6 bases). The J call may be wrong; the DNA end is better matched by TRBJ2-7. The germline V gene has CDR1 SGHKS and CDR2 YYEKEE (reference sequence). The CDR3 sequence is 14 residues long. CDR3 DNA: TGTGCCAGCAGCCCGGACAGAAACTACAATGAGCAGTACTTC. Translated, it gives CASSPDRNYNEQYF.

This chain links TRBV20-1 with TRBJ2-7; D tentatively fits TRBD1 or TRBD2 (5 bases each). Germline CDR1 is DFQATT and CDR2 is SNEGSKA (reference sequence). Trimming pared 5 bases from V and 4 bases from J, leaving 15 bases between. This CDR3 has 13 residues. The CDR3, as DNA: TGCAGTGCTCCCCGTGGGGACGGGTACGAGCAGTACTTC. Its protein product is CSAPRGDGYEQYF.

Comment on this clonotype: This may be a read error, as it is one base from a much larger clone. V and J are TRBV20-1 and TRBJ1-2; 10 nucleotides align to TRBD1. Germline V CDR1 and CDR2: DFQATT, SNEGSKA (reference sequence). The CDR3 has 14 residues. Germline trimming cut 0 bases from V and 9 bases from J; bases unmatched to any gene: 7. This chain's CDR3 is CSARDGQGGPRYTF. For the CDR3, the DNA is TGCAGTGCTAGAGATGGACAGGGGGGCCCTCGCTACACCTTC.

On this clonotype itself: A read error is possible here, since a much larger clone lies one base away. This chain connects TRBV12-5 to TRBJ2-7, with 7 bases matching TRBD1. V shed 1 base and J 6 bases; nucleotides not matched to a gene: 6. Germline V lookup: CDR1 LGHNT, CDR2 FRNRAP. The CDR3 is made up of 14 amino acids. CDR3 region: CASGLGTGLIEQYF. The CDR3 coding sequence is TGTGCTAGTGGTTTGGGGACAGGTCTGATCGAGCAGTACTTC.

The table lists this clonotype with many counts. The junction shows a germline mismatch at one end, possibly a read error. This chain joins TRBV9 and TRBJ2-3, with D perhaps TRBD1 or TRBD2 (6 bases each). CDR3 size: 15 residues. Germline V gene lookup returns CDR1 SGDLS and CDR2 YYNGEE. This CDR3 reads CASSVAGARTGTQYF. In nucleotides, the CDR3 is TGTGCCAGCAGCGTAGCGGGGGCCCGCACAGGTACGCAGTATTTT.